The source of this TCR beta chain is a study of blood T cell repertoires in COVID-19. The wider study: The United States, Italy and Spain supplied acute and convalescent COVID-19 samples. Sources were T cells, B-cell-depleted T cells, or PBMCs; the material itself was cDNA or gDNA.

Per germline, CDR1 SGHNT and CDR2 YYREEE (reference sequence). This CDR3 has 14 residues. V shed 4 bases and J 8 bases; nucleotides not matched to a gene: 11. The protocol was immunoSEQ multiplex PCR, while the TCRdb copy is restricted to in-frame clones and leaves out a portion. The sample holds about 230,000 clones, about 85% seen once. The chain uses TRBV5-4 and TRBJ1-2; 7 bases agree with TRBD1. Sequencing input: peripheral blood. The sequence was collected from a woman under 30 who had recovered from COVID-19. CDR3 region: CASSEETGLKGYTF. The DNA for the CDR3 is TGTGCCAGCAGCGAGGAGACAGGGCTGAAGGGCTACACCTTC.